These 9 T cell receptor beta chains share one sample of origin, sequenced in a study of T cell responses to AZD1222 COVID-19 vaccine. Using immunoSEQ multiplex PCR, the repertoire was profiled, and TCRdb retains in-frame clones only, with some absent. Here the sample spans fewer than 140,000 clones, around 90% being singletons. The starting material was peripheral blood, obtained on day 0 of AZD1222 vaccination. These receptors all stem from an adult in good health.

This sequence joins TRBV4-2 and TRBJ2-3, with a possible D match to TRBD1 (6 bases). The V end lost 7 bases, the J end lost 4 bases, and 21 bases lay between the germline ends. The CDR3 loop spans 16 amino acids. Germline assignment: CDR1 LGHNA and CDR2 YNFKEQ. The CDR3 is CASTPRRGSGADTQYF. The CDR3 DNA sequence: TGTGCCAGCACCCCACGAAGGGGGAGTGGTGCAGATACGCAGTATTTT.

The chain carries TRBV28 and TRBJ1-1, with 7 nucleotides matching TRBD1. The CDR3 runs to 14 residues. Germline V gene lookup returns CDR1 MDHEN and CDR2 SYDVKM. J was trimmed by 3 bases and V by 8 bases; bases with no gene match: 9. CDR3 in amino acids: CASYSGGVDTEAFF. CDR3 sequence (DNA): TGTGCCAGCTATTCAGGGGGGGTGGACACTGAAGCTTTCTTT.

The chain links TRBV7-6 to TRBJ2-1; 7 nucleotides align to TRBD2. This CDR3 comprises 15 residues. CDR1 and CDR2 (germline): SGHVS, FNYEAQ. Trimming cost V 5 bases and J 0 bases; bases outside gene matches: 4. In nucleotides, the CDR3 is TGTGCCAGCAGCGGAGCGGGAAGCTCCTACAATGAGCAGTTCTTC. Translated, it gives CASSGAGSSYNEQFF.

V and J are TRBV23-1 and TRBJ2-5; either TRBD1 or TRBD2 may fit D (5 bases each). TRBV23-1 is classed as an ORF, of uncertain function. V was clipped by 11 bases and J by 1 base, with 11 bases between them. There are 12 residues in the CDR3. The CDR3: CAPREIQETQYF. The CDR3 nucleotides read TGCGCCCCCAGGGAGATCCAAGAGACCCAGTACTTC.

V usage is TRBV10-3 and J usage is TRBJ1-2; 7 positions agree with TRBD1. This CDR3 region has 14 residues. From germline, CDR1 is ENHRY and CDR2 SYGVKD. The junction had 12 bases not matched to a gene; V was cut back by 8 bases and J by 6 bases. CDR3 loop: CAIAKGASSNGYTF. CDR3 in DNA: TGTGCCATCGCGAAGGGGGCGAGTTCTAATGGCTACACCTTC.

The chain has TRBV24-1 and TRBJ2-7; maybe TRBD1 (6 bases). CDR1 is KGHDR and CDR2 is SFDVKD in the germline V gene. CDR3 length equals 14 residues. V dropped 4 bases and J dropped 1 base, with 10 bases sitting between them. This CDR3 is CATSERTVSYEQYF. CDR3 sequence (DNA): TGTGCCACCAGTGAGAGGACAGTTTCCTACGAGCAGTACTTC.

V usage is TRBV3-1 (or the pseudogene TRBV3-2) and J usage is TRBJ2-1; 8 nucleotides agree with TRBD2. The CDR3 is made up of 14 amino acids. Per the germline V gene, CDR1 is LGHDT and CDR2 is YNNKEL (reference sequence). Trimming at V came to 1 base and at J to 8 bases, leaving 4 bases not matched to a gene. CDR3 nucleotide sequence: TGTGCCAGCAGCCAAGCGGGGGGGAGGGATGAGCAGTTCTTC. Translated: CASSQAGGRDEQFF.

This rearrangement joins TRBV28 to TRBJ1-2; D perhaps matches TRBD1 (5 bases). V lost 7 bases, J lost 5 bases, and 11 bases lay in between. CDR3 size: 12 residues. Germline V gene lookup returns CDR1 MDHEN and CDR2 SYDVKM. The CDR3 DNA reads TGTGCCAGCACCTCCCGGACATATGGCTACACCTTC. It codes for CASTSRTYGYTF.

The chain couples TRBV3-1 (or the pseudogene TRBV3-2) to TRBJ1-1, with 7 bases aligning to TRBD1. Germline V CDR1 and CDR2: LGHDT, YNNKEL (reference sequence). J lost 1 base, V lost 4 bases, and 6 bases had no gene match. The CDR3 loop spans 15 amino acids. In DNA form, the CDR3 reads TGTGCCAGCAGCCCCCGGTGGACAGGGAACACTGAAGCTTTCTTT. Protein product: CASSPRWTGNTEAFF.